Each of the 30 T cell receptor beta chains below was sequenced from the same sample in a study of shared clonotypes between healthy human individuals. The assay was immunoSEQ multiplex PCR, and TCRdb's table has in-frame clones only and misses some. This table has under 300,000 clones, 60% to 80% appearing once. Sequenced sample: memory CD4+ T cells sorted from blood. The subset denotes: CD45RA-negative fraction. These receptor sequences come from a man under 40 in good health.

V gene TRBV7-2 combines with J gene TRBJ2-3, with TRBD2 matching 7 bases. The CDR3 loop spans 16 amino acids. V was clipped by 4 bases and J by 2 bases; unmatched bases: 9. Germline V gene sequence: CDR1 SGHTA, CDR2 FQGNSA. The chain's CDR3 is CASSSQGSGATDTQYF. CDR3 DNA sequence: TGTGCCAGCAGCTCCCAGGGAAGCGGGGCCACAGATACGCAGTATTTT.

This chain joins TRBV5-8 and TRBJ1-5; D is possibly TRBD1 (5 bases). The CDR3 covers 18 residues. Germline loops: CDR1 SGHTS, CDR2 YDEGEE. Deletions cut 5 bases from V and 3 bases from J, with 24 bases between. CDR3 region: CASRLTSGGVVLNQPQHF. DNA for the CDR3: TGTGCCAGCAGATTAACATCGGGAGGGGTCGTACTCAATCAGCCCCAGCATTTT. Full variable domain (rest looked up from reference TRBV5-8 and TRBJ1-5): EAGVTQSPTHLIKTRGQQATLRCSPISGHTSVYWYQQALGLGLQFLLWYDEGEERNRGNFPPRFSGRQFPNYSSELNVNALELEDSALYLCASRLTSGGVVLNQPQHFGDGTRLSIL.

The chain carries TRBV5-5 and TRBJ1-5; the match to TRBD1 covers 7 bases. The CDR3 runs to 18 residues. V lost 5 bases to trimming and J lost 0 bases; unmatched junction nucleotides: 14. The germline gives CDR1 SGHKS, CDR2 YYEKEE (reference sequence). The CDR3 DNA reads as TGTGCCAGCAGTAAATTCGGGACAGTTTCCCATAGCAATCAGCCCCAGCATTTT. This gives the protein CASSKFGTVSHSNQPQHF.

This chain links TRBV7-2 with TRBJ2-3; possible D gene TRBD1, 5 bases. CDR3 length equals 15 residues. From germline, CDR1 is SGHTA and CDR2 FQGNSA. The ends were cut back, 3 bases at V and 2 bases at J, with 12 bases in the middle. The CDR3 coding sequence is TGTGCCAGCAGCTTCACCGACAGATACACAGATACGCAGTATTTT. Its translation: CASSFTDRYTDTQYF.

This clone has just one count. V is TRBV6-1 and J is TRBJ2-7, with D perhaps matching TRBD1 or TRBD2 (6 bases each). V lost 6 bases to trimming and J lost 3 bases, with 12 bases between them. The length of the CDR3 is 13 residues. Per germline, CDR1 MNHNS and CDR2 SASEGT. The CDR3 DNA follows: TGTGCCAGCAGCCAAGGGGGACTCTACGAGCAGTACTTC. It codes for CASSQGGLYEQYF.

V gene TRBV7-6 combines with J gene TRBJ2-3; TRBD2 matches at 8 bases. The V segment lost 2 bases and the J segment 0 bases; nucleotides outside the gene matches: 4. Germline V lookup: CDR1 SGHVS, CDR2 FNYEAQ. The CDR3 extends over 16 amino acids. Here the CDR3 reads CASSLLAGKSTDTQYF. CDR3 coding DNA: TGTGCCAGCAGCTTATTAGCGGGGAAGAGCACAGATACGCAGTATTTT.

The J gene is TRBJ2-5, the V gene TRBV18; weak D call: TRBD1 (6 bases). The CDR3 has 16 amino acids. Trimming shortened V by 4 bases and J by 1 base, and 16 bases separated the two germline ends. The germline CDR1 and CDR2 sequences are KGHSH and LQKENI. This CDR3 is CASSRLTGNGQETQYF. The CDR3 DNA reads TGTGCCAGCTCACGACTCACAGGGAACGGCCAAGAGACCCAGTACTTC.

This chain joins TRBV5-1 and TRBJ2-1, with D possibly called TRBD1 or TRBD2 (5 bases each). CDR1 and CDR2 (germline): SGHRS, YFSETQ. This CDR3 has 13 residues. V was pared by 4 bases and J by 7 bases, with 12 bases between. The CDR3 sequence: CASSGTNENEQFF. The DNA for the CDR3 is TGCGCCAGCAGCGGGACCAACGAGAATGAGCAGTTCTTC.

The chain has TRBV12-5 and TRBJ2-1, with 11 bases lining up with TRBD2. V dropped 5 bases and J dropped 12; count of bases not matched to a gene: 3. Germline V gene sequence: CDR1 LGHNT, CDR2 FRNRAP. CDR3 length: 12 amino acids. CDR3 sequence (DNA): TGTGCTAGTGGTGTAGCGGGAGGGCTGCAGTTCTTC. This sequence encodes CASGVAGGLQFF.

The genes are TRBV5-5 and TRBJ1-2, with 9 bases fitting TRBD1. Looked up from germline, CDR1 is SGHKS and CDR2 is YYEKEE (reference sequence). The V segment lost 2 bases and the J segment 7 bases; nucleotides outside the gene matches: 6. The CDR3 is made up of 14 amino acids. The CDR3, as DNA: TGTGCCAGCAGCTTACAAACAGGGGGCTTTGGCTACACCTTC. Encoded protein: CASSLQTGGFGYTF.

CDR3 residues: CASNPYRDRGTGELFF. The CDR3 bases are TGTGCCAGCAATCCCTACCGGGACAGGGGCACCGGGGAGCTGTTTTTT. The V call is TRBV2, the J call TRBJ2-2; TRBD1 matches at 10 bases. The V segment lost 7 bases and the J segment 4 bases; nucleotides outside the gene matches: 9. The CDR3 runs to 16 residues. Germline V gene data show CDR1 as SNHLY and CDR2 as FYNNEI.

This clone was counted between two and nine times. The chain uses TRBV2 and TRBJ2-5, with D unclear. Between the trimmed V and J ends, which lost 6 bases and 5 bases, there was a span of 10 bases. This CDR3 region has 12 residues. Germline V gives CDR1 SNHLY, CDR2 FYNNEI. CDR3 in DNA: TGTGCCAGCAGCGGAGTGGGGGAGACCCAGTACTTC. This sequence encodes CASSGVGETQYF. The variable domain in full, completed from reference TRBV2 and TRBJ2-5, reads EPEVTQTPSHQVTQMGQEVILRCVPISNHLYFYWYRQILGQKVEFLVSFYNNEISEKSEIFDDQFSVERPDGSNFTLKIRSTKLEDSAMYFCASSGVGETQYFGPGTRLLVL.

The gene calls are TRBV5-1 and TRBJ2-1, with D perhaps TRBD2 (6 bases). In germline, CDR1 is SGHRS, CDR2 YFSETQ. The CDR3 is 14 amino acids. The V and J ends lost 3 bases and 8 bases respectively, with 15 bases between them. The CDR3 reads CASSSAGRWDEQFF. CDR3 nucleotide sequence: TGCGCCAGCAGCTCGGCGGGACGGTGGGATGAGCAGTTCTTC.

CDR3 protein: CASSPTDRGNTEAFF. The CDR3 DNA reads TGCGCCAGCAGCCCTACCGACAGGGGCAACACTGAAGCTTTCTTT. The genes are TRBV5-1 and TRBJ1-1, with 8 bases identical to TRBD1. Germline V gene sequence: CDR1 SGHRS, CDR2 YFSETQ. V gave up 4 bases and J gave up 2 bases; unmatched junction bases: 7. This CDR3 region has 15 residues.

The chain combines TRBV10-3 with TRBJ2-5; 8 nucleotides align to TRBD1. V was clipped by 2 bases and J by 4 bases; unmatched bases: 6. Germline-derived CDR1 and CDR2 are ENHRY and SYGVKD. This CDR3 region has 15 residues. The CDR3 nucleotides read TGTGCCATCAGTGAGGGAAAGACAGGGGTAGAGACCCAGTACTTC. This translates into CAISEGKTGVETQYF.

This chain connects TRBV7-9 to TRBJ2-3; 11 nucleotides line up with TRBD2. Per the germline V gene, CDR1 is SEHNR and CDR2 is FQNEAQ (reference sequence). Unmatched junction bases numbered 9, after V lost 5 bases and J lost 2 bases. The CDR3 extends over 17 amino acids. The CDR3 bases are TGTGCCAGCAGCCGTCCGACTAGCGGGATTATCACAGATACGCAGTATTTT. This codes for CASSRPTSGIITDTQYF.

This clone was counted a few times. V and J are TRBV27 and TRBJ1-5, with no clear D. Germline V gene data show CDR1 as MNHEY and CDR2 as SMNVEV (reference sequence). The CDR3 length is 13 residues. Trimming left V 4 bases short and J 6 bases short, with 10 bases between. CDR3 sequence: CASSWEIGQPQHF. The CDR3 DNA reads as TGTGCCAGCAGTTGGGAGATCGGTCAGCCCCAGCATTTT.

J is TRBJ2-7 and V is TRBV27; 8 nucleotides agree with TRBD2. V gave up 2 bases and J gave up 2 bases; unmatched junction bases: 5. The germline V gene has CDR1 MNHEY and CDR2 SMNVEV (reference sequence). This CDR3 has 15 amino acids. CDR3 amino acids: CASSLSPAGAYEQYF. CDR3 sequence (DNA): TGTGCCAGCAGTTTAAGTCCAGCGGGAGCCTACGAGCAGTACTTC.

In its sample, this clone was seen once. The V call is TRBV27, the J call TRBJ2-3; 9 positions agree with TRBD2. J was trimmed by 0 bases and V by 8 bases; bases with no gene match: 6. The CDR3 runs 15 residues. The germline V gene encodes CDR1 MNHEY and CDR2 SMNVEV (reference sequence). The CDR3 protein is CASSGTSSSTDTQYF. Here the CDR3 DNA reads TGTGCCAGCTCCGGGACTAGCAGTAGCACAGATACGCAGTATTTT.

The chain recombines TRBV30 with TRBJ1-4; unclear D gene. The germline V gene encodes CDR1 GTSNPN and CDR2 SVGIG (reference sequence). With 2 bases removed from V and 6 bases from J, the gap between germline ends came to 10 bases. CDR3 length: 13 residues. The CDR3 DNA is TGTGCCTGGAGTTCCGGGTCAGATGAAAAACTGTTTTTT. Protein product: CAWSSGSDEKLFF.

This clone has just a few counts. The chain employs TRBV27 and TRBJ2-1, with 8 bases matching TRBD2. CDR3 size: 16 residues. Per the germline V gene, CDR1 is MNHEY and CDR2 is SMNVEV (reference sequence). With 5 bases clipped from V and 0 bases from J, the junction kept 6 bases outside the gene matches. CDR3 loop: CASSPYTSGSYNEQFF. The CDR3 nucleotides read TGTGCCAGCAGTCCCTATACTAGCGGCTCCTACAATGAGCAGTTCTTC.

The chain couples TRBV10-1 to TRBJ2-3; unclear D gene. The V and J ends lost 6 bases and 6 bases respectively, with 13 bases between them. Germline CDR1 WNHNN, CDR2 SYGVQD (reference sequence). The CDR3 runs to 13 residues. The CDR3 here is CASRATSRDTQYF. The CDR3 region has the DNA TGCGCCAGCAGGGCGACCTCGAGGGATACGCAGTATTTT.

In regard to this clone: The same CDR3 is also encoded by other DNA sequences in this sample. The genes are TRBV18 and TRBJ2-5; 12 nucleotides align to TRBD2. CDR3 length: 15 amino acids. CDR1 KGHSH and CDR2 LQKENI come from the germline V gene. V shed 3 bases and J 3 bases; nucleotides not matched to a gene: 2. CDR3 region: CASSPRLAGEETQYF. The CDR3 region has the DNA TGTGCCAGCTCACCTAGACTAGCGGGGGAAGAGACCCAGTACTTC.

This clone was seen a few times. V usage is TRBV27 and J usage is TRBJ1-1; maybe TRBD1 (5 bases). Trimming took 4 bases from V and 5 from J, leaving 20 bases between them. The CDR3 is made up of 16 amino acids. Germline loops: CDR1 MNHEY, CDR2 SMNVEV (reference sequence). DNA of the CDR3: TGTGCCAGCAGTTCCCCGAGCGGGGCGGGAGGGACTGAAGCTTTCTTT. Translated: CASSSPSGAGGTEAFF.

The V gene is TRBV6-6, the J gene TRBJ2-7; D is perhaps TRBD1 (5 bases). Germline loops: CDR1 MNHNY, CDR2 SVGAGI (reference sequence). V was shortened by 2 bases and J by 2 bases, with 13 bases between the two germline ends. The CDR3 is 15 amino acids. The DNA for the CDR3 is TGTGCCAGCAGTTACGACGACAGCTCAACCTACGAGCAGTACTTC. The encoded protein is CASSYDDSSTYEQYF.

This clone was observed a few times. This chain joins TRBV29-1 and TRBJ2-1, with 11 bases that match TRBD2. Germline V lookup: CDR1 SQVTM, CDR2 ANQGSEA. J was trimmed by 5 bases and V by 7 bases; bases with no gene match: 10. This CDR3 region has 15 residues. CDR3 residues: CSGGAGTSGDNEQFF. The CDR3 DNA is TGCAGCGGAGGGGCCGGGACTAGCGGAGACAATGAGCAGTTCTTC.

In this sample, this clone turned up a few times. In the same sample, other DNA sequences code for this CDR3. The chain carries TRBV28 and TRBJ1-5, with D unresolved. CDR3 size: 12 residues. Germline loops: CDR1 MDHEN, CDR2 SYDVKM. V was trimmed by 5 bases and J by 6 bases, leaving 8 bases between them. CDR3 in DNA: TGTGCCAGCAGTGGCCTTGGTCAGCCCCAGCATTTT. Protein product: CASSGLGQPQHF.

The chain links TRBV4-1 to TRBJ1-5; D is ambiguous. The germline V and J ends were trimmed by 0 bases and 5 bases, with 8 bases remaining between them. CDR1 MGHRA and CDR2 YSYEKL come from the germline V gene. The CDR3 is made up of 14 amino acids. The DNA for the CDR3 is TGCGCCAGCAGCCAAGATAGGGAGGATCAGCCCCAGCATTTT. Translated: CASSQDREDQPQHF.

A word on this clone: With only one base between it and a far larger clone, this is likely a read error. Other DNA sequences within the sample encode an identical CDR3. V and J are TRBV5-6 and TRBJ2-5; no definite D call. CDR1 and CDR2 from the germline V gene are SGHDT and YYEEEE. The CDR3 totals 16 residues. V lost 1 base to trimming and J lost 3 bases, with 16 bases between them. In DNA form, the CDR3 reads TGTGCCAGCAGCTTGCTGGGCAGAGGTCGTAAAGAGACCCAGTACTTC. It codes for CASSLLGRGRKETQYF.

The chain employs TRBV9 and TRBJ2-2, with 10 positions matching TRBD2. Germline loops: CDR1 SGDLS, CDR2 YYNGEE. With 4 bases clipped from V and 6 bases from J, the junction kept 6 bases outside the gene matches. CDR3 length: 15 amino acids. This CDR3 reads CASSTSGRASGELFF. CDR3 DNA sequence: TGTGCCAGCAGCACCAGCGGGAGGGCCTCCGGGGAGCTGTTTTTT.